The 9 T cell receptor beta chains below were found in one sample sequenced in a study of blood T cell repertoires in COVID-19. Libraries were prepared by immunoSEQ multiplex PCR; TCRdb keeps only in-frame clonotypes and omits some of them. This table holds 150,000 to 180,000 clones, roughly 84% found once. The sample was peripheral blood. These receptors all stem from a man aged 55 to 70 with COVID-19, enrolled during active disease.

The chain couples TRBV6-2 or TRBV6-3 to TRBJ1-1; D not resolved. Trimming took off 1 base at V and 0 bases at J, with 6 bases between the two ends. This CDR3 spans 14 amino acids. CDR1 is MNHEY, CDR2 SVGEGT, per germline. The CDR3 protein is CASSYFAVNTEAFF. CDR3 coding DNA: TGTGCCAGCAGTTACTTCGCGGTGAACACTGAAGCTTTCTTT.

The chain recombines TRBV7-9 with TRBJ1-3, with D unclear. Trimming left V 4 bases short and J 4 bases short, with 14 bases between. Germline V CDR1 and CDR2: SEHNR, FQNEAQ (reference sequence). The CDR3 covers 15 residues. The CDR3 region has the DNA TGTGCCAGCAGCTCCCACGCTCCTCTAGGAAACACCATATATTTT. Its translation is CASSSHAPLGNTIYF. Filled out from reference TRBV7-9 and TRBJ1-3, the complete variable domain reads DTGVSQNPRHKITKRGQNVTFRCDPISEHNRLYWYRQTLGQGPEFLTYFQNEAQLEKSRLLSDRFSAERPKGSFSTLEIQRTEQGDSAMYLCASSSHAPLGNTIYFGEGSWLTVV.

The rearrangement joins TRBV7-3 to TRBJ2-6; D is unclear. Germline V gives CDR1 SGHTA, CDR2 FQGTGA. The CDR3 extends over 15 amino acids. Trimming cost V 5 bases and J 0 bases, with 8 bases left between them. CDR3 amino acids: CASSPGASGANVLTF. CDR3 sequence (DNA): TGTGCCAGCAGCCCGGGTGCCTCTGGGGCCAACGTCCTGACTTTC.

The V and J genes are TRBV11-3 and TRBJ2-7, with 10 bases matching TRBD2. The CDR3 has 15 residues. Losses at the gene ends were 8 bases for V and 0 bases for J; bases not matched to a gene: 7. CDR1 is SGHNT and CDR2 is YENEEA in the germline V gene. The CDR3 DNA is TGTGCCAGCCAGAGCGGGAGGGCCTCCTCCTACGAGCAGTACTTC. Protein product: CASQSGRASSYEQYF.

The genes are TRBV6-6 and TRBJ2-2; 15 bases are a match to TRBD2. Germline lookup yields CDR1 MNHNY and CDR2 SVGAGI (reference sequence). The trim removed 5 bases at V and 5 bases at J, leaving 6 bases unmatched. The CDR3 is 17 amino acids. This chain's CDR3 is CASSPGTSGGSTGELFF. In DNA form, the CDR3 reads TGTGCCAGCAGTCCCGGGACTAGCGGGGGGTCGACCGGGGAGCTGTTTTTT.

The DNA for the CDR3 is TGTGCCAGCAGCCAAGATTTCGGGACATCCTACAATGAGCAGTTCTTC. It translates to CASSQDFGTSYNEQFF. The genes are TRBV3-1 (or the pseudogene TRBV3-2) and TRBJ2-1, with a weak D call TRBD1 (6 bases). With 0 bases removed from V and 1 base from J, the gap between germline ends came to 10 bases. The V gene's germline CDR1 is LGHDT and CDR2 YNNKEL (reference sequence). The length of the CDR3 is 16 residues.

The chain employs TRBV29-1 and TRBJ1-1; D is uncertain. The CDR3 has 11 residues. CDR1 is SQVTM, CDR2 ANQGSEA, per germline. Trimming took off 6 bases at V and 9 bases at J, with 14 bases between the two ends. CDR3 amino acids: CSVQDTSQAFF. The CDR3 DNA reads TGCAGCGTCCAAGACACATCACAAGCTTTCTTT.

The chain joins TRBV10-1 to TRBJ1-4; no definite D call. The CDR3 covers 14 residues. Germline CDR1 is WNHNN and CDR2 is SYGVQD (reference sequence). The ends were cut back, 3 bases at V and 7 bases at J, with 12 bases in the middle. The CDR3 here is CASSDHGEGEKLFF. In DNA, the CDR3 is TGCGCCAGCAGTGATCACGGGGAGGGTGAAAAACTGTTTTTT.

Regarding this clone: Distinct nucleotide sequences in the sample also encode this CDR3. The chain is built from TRBV19 and TRBJ1-1; D is ambiguous. The V end was cut by 5 bases, the J end by 1 base, with 8 bases between. The length of the CDR3 is 13 residues. CDR1 LNHDA and CDR2 SQIVND come from the germline V gene (reference sequence). CDR3 nucleotides: TGTGCCAGTAGTGCACGGGAGAACACTGAAGCTTTCTTT. Translating gives CASSARENTEAFF.